This T cell receptor beta chain derives from a study of CD8 T cells in Susac syndrome. The RNA, about 0.5 to 1 ug, was put through reverse transcription using random hexamers. TCRdb redid the calling of the immunoSEQ multiplex PCR reads with MiXCR, one entry per CDR3 protein. The data contain 180,000 or so distinct CDR3 sequences, 95% of them singletons. CDR1 SGDLS and CDR2 YYNGEE come from the germline V gene. Trimming removed 0 bases from V and 7 bases from J, with 10 bases in between. The CDR3 is 14 residues long. The clonotype originates from a human donor in good health. Material for sequencing was CD4+ T cells from PBMCs. The J gene is TRBJ2-2, the V gene TRBV9; D perhaps matches TRBD2 (6 bases). The CDR3 DNA reads as TGTGCCAGCAGCGTAGGGGACTGGGGCGGGGAGCTGTTTTTT. It translates to CASSVGDWGGELFF.